The entry below gives a single T cell receptor beta chain sequence along with its context. The target antigen is unknown. The Oncomine TCR Beta short-read assay was applied to DNA of cultured CD4+ T cells. Via MiXCR, TCRdb re-called the PCR reads, giving one row per CDR3 protein. The table has about 7,300 distinct CDR3 sequences, about 71% seen once. Treatment described: approximately nine-day PBMC culture with coronavirus spike peptide pools or control peptides (ViraFEST assay). CD4+ T lymphocytes from the unexposed donor were collected before the COVID-19 pandemic (2011-2018). This specimen belongs to a study of vaccination and CD4 T cells after COVID-19. Study-wide background: Four females and six males made up the convalescents, with two Hispanic. Samples were taken after vaccination, a median of around 76 days after dose two, with a range of 14 to 241.

Germline V gene data show CDR1 as SGHVS and CDR2 as FQNEAQ. The CDR3 consists of 12 residues. Trimming took off 5 bases at V and 4 bases at J, with 9 bases between the two ends. The sequence was obtained from a human donor in good health. Sequencing input: CD4+ T cells from blood, cultured in vitro. The chain is built from TRBV7-8 and TRBJ2-7, with a possible D match to TRBD2 (5 bases). CDR3 DNA: TGTGCCAGCAGCCGGGAAACGTACGAGCAGTACTTC. It codes for CASSRETYEQYF.